The text below deals with one T cell receptor beta chain. Antigen unknown. Trimming removed 6 bases from V and 2 bases from J; junction bases left unmatched: 7. The germline CDR1 and CDR2 sequences are SQVTM and ANQGSEA. This CDR3 is 14 amino acids long. This sample stems from a study of blood T cells in healthy people across ages. Overall study results and limits: Long-lived and aged donors differed, with more naive CD4+ cells and higher diversity in the long-lived. The study found TCR beta diversity correlated strongly with naive T cell percentage. Diversity of TCR beta per million T cells declined in a roughly linear way with age.

A sample-barcoded 5' primer and a J-beta primer mix were used in a second PCR of roughly 7 to 12 cycles. TCRdb re-derived calls from the 5' RACE reads in MiXCR, one entry per CDR3 protein. This sample has roughly 1,800,000 distinct CDR3 sequences, with less than 50% found just once. The study recruited healthy Caucasian donors from Russia who were aged about 6 to 90. The sample consisted of blood. The rearrangement links TRBV29-1 to TRBJ2-3; TRBD2 aligns across 8 bases. The sequence derives from a woman aged 40 to 49 in good health. This CDR3 reads CSVLGGGATDTQYF. CDR3 DNA: TGCAGCGTCCTCGGGGGGGGGGCCACAGATACGCAGTATTTT.